This TCR beta chain is drawn from a study of blood T cells in healthy people across ages. Primed by a sample-barcoded 5' primer and a J-beta primer mix, a second PCR proceeded for 7 to 11 cycles. TCRdb processed the 5' RACE reads anew with MiXCR; each CDR3 protein has one entry. Of about 1.6 million distinct CDR3 sequences in the sample, about 32% were seen once. On this clonotype itself: What it binds is not known.

In terms of origin and age, donors were healthy Caucasian individuals from Russia aged roughly 6 to 95. Looked up from germline, CDR1 is SGHVS and CDR2 is FQNEAQ. V lost 5 bases to trimming and J lost 6 bases; unmatched junction nucleotides: 8. This CDR3 is built from 14 residues. Study results and limitations: Among T cells, TCR beta diversity per million cells dropped roughly linearly as age rose.

The receptor's source is a woman in her twenties or thirties in good health. Sequenced: blood. The V and J genes are TRBV7-8 and TRBJ2-7; 9 bases are shared with TRBD2. CDR3 coding DNA: TGTGCCAGCAGCCGAATAGCGGGAGCTGTCGAGCAGTACTTC. It specifies CASSRIAGAVEQYF.